The next 25 T cell receptor beta chains were all read from a single sample in a study of T cells after yellow fever vaccination. TCRdb reanalysed the 5' RACE reads using MiXCR and keeps one entry per CDR3 protein. The sample has about 22,000 distinct CDR3 sequences, less than 5.5% seen once. The sequenced sample was PBMCs, either bulk or a sorted T-cell subset (CD4+, CD8+, memory, or dextramer-sorted; not recorded which), obtained about 41 days after the first yellow fever vaccination. The receptor set was obtained from a man aged 18 to 30 who received the YFV17D yellow fever vaccine.

This clonotype was seen many times. The chain has TRBV28 and TRBJ2-7, with a weak D call TRBD1 (6 bases). This CDR3 is built from 14 residues. Germline CDR1 is MDHEN and CDR2 is SYDVKM. The V end lost 6 bases, the J end lost 1 base, and 13 bases lay between the germline ends. CDR3 nucleotides: TGTGCCAGCAGCCGGACAGTCTATTCCTACGAGCAGTACGTC. Its translation is CASSRTVYSYEQYV.

This clonotype has a count of ten or more. In DNA form, the CDR3 reads TGTGCCAGCAGCTTGGCGGGTTATGAGCAGTTCTTC. It encodes CASSLAGYEQFF. The rearrangement links TRBV5-5 to TRBJ2-1, with D hard to call. The V end was cut by 0 bases, the J end by 8 bases, with 6 bases between. This CDR3 has 12 amino acids. Germline V gene sequence: CDR1 SGHKS, CDR2 YYEKEE (reference sequence).

This clonotype appeared many times. This chain links TRBV7-2 with TRBJ2-1; D tentatively fits TRBD1 or TRBD2 (5 bases each). The CDR3 length is 14 residues. CDR1 is SGHTA, CDR2 FQGNSA, per germline. V lost 5 bases to trimming and J lost 11 bases, with 19 bases between them. For the CDR3, the DNA is TGTGCCAGCAGCCCAGTACCAGCTTGGGGGAAGCAGTTCTTC. Translating gives CASSPVPAWGKQFF.

The chain recombines TRBV4-3 with TRBJ2-3; D remains ambiguous. This CDR3 is built from 13 residues. Germline CDR1 is LGHNA and CDR2 is YSLEER. V lost 3 bases and J 5 bases, leaving 9 bases between the germline ends. In DNA, the CDR3 is TGCGCCAGCAGCCACCCCCCCTTAGATACGCAGTATTTT. Its protein product is CASSHPPLDTQYF.

This clonotype was seen ten or more times. The chain recombines TRBV6-4 with TRBJ2-2; D is possibly TRBD1 (6 bases). V was trimmed by 6 bases and J by 5 bases, leaving 13 bases between them. CDR3 length equals 14 residues. The V gene's germline CDR1 is MRHNA and CDR2 SNTAGT. Here the CDR3 reads CASSLGQSTGELFF. CDR3 in DNA: TGTGCCAGCAGCCTCGGACAGTCAACCGGGGAGCTGTTTTTT.

This clonotype appeared many times. The chain uses TRBV10-3 and TRBJ1-1; 7 bases agree with TRBD1. V dropped 6 bases and J dropped 10; count of bases not matched to a gene: 11. The CDR3 runs 13 residues. Germline lookup yields CDR1 ENHRY and CDR2 SYGVKD. CDR3 sequence reads: CAIRPQGEGLAFF. Here the CDR3 DNA reads TGTGCCATCAGACCCCAGGGGGAAGGGTTAGCTTTCTTT.

In this sample, this clonotype turned up many times. The chain couples TRBV18 to TRBJ1-2; a weak D match, TRBD1 (5 bases). The V and J ends lost 3 bases and 3 bases respectively, with 17 bases between them. This CDR3 spans 16 amino acids. Per the germline V gene, CDR1 is KGHSH and CDR2 is LQKENI. Written as DNA, the CDR3 is TGTGCCAGCTCACCGATACTGGGACTGGGGGACTATGGCTACACCTTC. This encodes CASSPILGLGDYGYTF. Full variable domain (outside the CDR3, taken from reference TRBV18 and TRBJ1-2): NAGVMQNPRHLVRRRGQEARLRCSPMKGHSHVYWYRQLPEEGLKFMVYLQKENIIDESGMPKERFSAEFPKEGPSILRIQQVVRGDSAAYFCASSPILGLGDYGYTFGSGTRLTVV.

This clonotype was seen repeatedly, ten times or more. The genes are TRBV7-3 and TRBJ2-5, with 14 bases lining up with TRBD2. Germline assignment: CDR1 SGHTA and CDR2 FQGTGA. This CDR3 contains 17 residues. The V gene end was trimmed by 5 bases and the J gene end by 4 bases; junction bases not matched to a gene: 9. The CDR3 is CASSPRTSGGMRETQYF. The CDR3 coding sequence is TGTGCCAGCAGCCCCCGGACTAGCGGGGGGATGAGAGAGACCCAGTACTTC.

The sample holds many counts of this clonotype. The chain couples TRBV12-3 or TRBV12-4 to TRBJ1-2; D is unresolved. The CDR3 sequence is 15 residues long. Trimming shortened V by 2 bases and J by 0 bases, and 10 bases separated the two germline ends. CDR3 DNA: TGTGCCAGCAGTTTAATCTCCCTAGCTAACTATGGCTACACCTTC. Amino acid sequence: CASSLISLANYGYTF.

This clonotype has a count of ten or more. The rearrangement joins TRBV4-2 to TRBJ2-3, with 7 bases that match TRBD2. The germline CDR1 and CDR2 sequences are LGHNA and YNFKEQ. J lost 2 bases, V lost 5 bases, and 13 bases had no gene match. The CDR3 sequence is 17 residues long. CDR3 coding DNA: TGTGCCAGCAGCACCCAGTCGGGCGGGGGTTACACAGATACGCAGTATTTT. This gives the protein CASSTQSGGGYTDTQYF.

This clonotype has at least ten counts. This chain joins TRBV6-1 and TRBJ1-4, with 7 bases aligning to TRBD1. This CDR3 region has 15 residues. Germline V gene data show CDR1 as MNHNS and CDR2 as SASEGT. V lost 3 bases and J lost 5; bases outside the gene matches: 6. In DNA, the CDR3 is TGTGCCAGCAGTGAGCGGACAGGACCGAATGAAAAACTGTTTTTT. It specifies CASSERTGPNEKLFF.

This clonotype was counted many times. The rearrangement links TRBV6-4 to TRBJ2-3; D is perhaps TRBD2 (6 bases). This CDR3 region has 14 residues. V shed 3 bases and J shed 2 bases, with 9 bases lying between them. Germline lookup yields CDR1 MRHNA and CDR2 SNTAGT. CDR3 sequence: CASSDGGTTDTQYF. The CDR3 DNA sequence: TGTGCCAGCAGTGATGGGGGGACCACAGATACGCAGTATTTT.

At least ten counts were recorded for this clonotype. The chain is built from TRBV7-2 and TRBJ2-1; the D is unclear. There are 15 residues in the CDR3. The ends were cut back, 1 base at V and 7 bases at J, with 14 bases in the middle. The germline gives CDR1 SGHTA, CDR2 FQGNSA. CDR3 nucleotide sequence: TGTGCCAGCAGCTTAGTCGAATGGGGTCGGAATGAGCAGTTCTTC. Its translation: CASSLVEWGRNEQFF.

Many counts were recorded for this clonotype. V and J are TRBV29-1 and TRBJ1-2; no clear D gene. CDR3 length equals 11 residues. In germline, CDR1 is SQVTM, CDR2 ANQGSEA. V gave up 1 base and J gave up 6 bases, with 6 bases separating them. The CDR3 here is CSVEASHGYTF. The CDR3 region has the DNA TGCAGCGTTGAAGCCAGTCATGGCTACACCTTC. The full variable domain, with the rest looked up from reference TRBV29-1 and TRBJ1-2, is SAVISQKPSRDICQRGTSLTIQCQVDSQVTMMFWYRQQPGQSLTLIATANQGSEATYESGFVIDKFPISRPNLTFSTLTVSNMSPEDSSIYLCSVEASHGYTFGSGTRLTVV.

This clonotype occurred many times. The rearrangement uses TRBV5-1 and TRBJ2-3; possible D gene TRBD2, 6 bases. V lost 4 bases, J lost 0 bases, and 18 bases lay in between. The CDR3 is 17 amino acids. Germline loops: CDR1 SGHRS, CDR2 YFSETQ. CDR3 coding DNA: TGCGCCAGCAGCCCGTCCCGGGACGGGACTAGCACAGATACGCAGTATTTT. Translation: CASSPSRDGTSTDTQYF. Complete variable domain (other parts from reference TRBV5-1 and TRBJ2-3): KAGVTQTPRYLIKTRGQQVTLSCSPISGHRSVSWYQQTPGQGLQFLFEYFSETQRNKGNFPGRFSGRQFSNSRSEMNVSTLELGDSALYLCASSPSRDGTSTDTQYFGPGTRLTVL.

In its sample, this clonotype was seen many times. The chain combines TRBV12-3 or TRBV12-4 with TRBJ2-7; D gene uncertain. This CDR3 is 13 amino acids long. The V end was cut by 3 bases, the J end by 0 bases, with 6 bases between. The CDR3 coding sequence is TGTGCCAGCAGTTTCGACTTCTCCTACGAGCAGTACGTC. This sequence encodes CASSFDFSYEQYV.

This clonotype was counted many times. This chain uses TRBV9 with TRBJ2-7; maybe TRBD2 (5 bases). The CDR3 covers 13 residues. Trimming removed 5 bases from V and 5 bases from J, with 14 bases in between. The germline CDR1 and CDR2 sequences are SGDLS and YYNGEE. CDR3 protein: CASSAGSGDEQYF. CDR3 nucleotide sequence: TGTGCCAGCAGTGCGGGCAGTGGGGACGAGCAGTACTTC.

This clonotype was counted at least ten times. The chain couples TRBV6-5 to TRBJ1-5; D may be TRBD1 (5 bases). Germline V gene sequence: CDR1 MNHEY, CDR2 SVGAGI. CDR3 size: 18 residues. The V and J ends lost 0 bases and 0 bases respectively, with 15 bases between them. CDR3 in DNA: TGTGCCAGCAGTTACTCCCTGCCAGGGTCGGATAGCAATCAGCCCCAGCATTTT. Translated, it gives CASSYSLPGSDSNQPQHF.

As for this clonotype: At one end, the junction sequence differs from germline, possibly due to a read error. The chain joins TRBV4-2 to TRBJ1-2; possible D gene TRBD1, 5 bases. This CDR3 comprises 12 residues. The germline gives CDR1 LGHNA, CDR2 YNFKEQ. This chain's CDR3 is CAISPGGYGYTF. The CDR3 DNA follows: TGTGCCATCAGCCCCGGGGGATATGGCTACACCTTC.

The table lists this clonotype with a few counts. The chain links TRBV29-1 to TRBJ1-1; maybe TRBD1 (6 bases). Germline V gene data show CDR1 as SQVTM and CDR2 as ANQGSEA. The CDR3 is 12 residues long. The CDR3 DNA sequence: TGCACCGTGCGGGGGGCCGGCACTGAAGCTTTCTTT. Translating it yields CTVRGAGTEAFF.

This clonotype was counted between two and nine times. The rearrangement joins TRBV12-3 or TRBV12-4 to TRBJ2-7; the match to TRBD1 covers 10 bases. The CDR3 is 18 amino acids. J lost 0 bases, V lost 2 bases, and 10 bases had no gene match. CDR3 sequence: CASSLIPGQGPSSYEQYV. The CDR3 DNA reads TGTGCCAGCAGTTTAATCCCGGGACAGGGGCCGAGCTCCTACGAGCAGTACGTC.

This clonotype showed up many times. This sequence joins TRBV4-3 and TRBJ2-2, with D uncertain. V was clipped by 0 bases and J by 6 bases, with 11 bases between them. The V gene's germline CDR1 is LGHNA and CDR2 YSLEER. This CDR3 region has 15 residues. The CDR3 loop reads CASSQDLEFSGELFF. In DNA form, the CDR3 reads TGCGCCAGCAGCCAAGATCTGGAGTTTTCCGGGGAGCTGTTTTTT.

This clonotype was detected ten times or more. This chain uses TRBV12-3 or TRBV12-4 with TRBJ2-2; no firm D call. The V and J ends lost 6 bases and 5 bases respectively, with 13 bases between them. This CDR3 contains 14 residues. CDR3 amino acids: CASSPILSTGELFF. DNA of the CDR3: TGTGCCAGCAGCCCGATCCTTAGTACCGGGGAGCTGTTTTTT.

This clonotype was seen many times. The chain is built from TRBV5-1 and TRBJ2-7; TRBD1 might be the D (6 bases). V was pared by 5 bases and J by 3 bases, with 12 bases between. The CDR3 runs to 13 residues. Germline lookup yields CDR1 SGHRS and CDR2 YFSETQ. CDR3 coding DNA: TGCGCCAGCAGGGGAACAGGGCGCTACGAGCAGTACTTC. This codes for CASRGTGRYEQYF.

This clonotype was found many times. The chain has TRBV20-1 and TRBJ2-5; 11 nucleotides align to TRBD2. This CDR3 has 14 amino acids. V lost 3 bases to trimming and J lost 7 bases; unmatched junction nucleotides: 7. Germline V gene lookup returns CDR1 DFQATT and CDR2 SNEGSKA (reference sequence). CDR3 DNA sequence: TGCAGTGCTAGGACTAGCGGGGTCCGTGGGACCCAGTACTTC. The encoded protein is CSARTSGVRGTQYF.